This TCR beta chain emerged from a study of T cells after yellow fever vaccination. Study results and caveats: CD4 and CD8 compartments shared a small share of clonotypes, likely from convergent recombination.

A process of 5'RACE template switching, which added a universal primer site and UMIs, was used to make TCR cDNA. MiXCR, applied by TCRdb to the 5' RACE reads, yields one record per CDR3 protein. This table holds 200,000 to 250,000 distinct CDR3 sequences, 6.9% found once. CDR3 length: 10 residues. Looked up from germline, CDR1 is SNHLY and CDR2 is FYNNEI. V was cut by 5 bases and J by 3 bases, with 2 bases left in between. This clonotype has at least ten counts. Its antigen is unidentified. The sequenced sample was CD4+ T cells sorted from PBMCs, obtained 15 days after the yellow fever booster vaccination. The chain combines TRBV2 with TRBJ2-7; D remains unclear. The receptor comes from a young man who received the YFV17D yellow fever vaccine. CDR3 coding DNA: TGTGCCAGCAGTTTCTACGAGCAGTACTTC. This sequence encodes CASSFYEQYF.